This TCR beta chain was captured by sequencing in a study of blood T cell repertoires in COVID-19 (dated by TCRdb to the early 2020s). With regard to the full study: Collaborator samples came from the United States, Italy and Spain and covered acute and convalescent phases of COVID-19. The material from the prospective study consisted of cDNA or gDNA derived from T cells, B-cell-depleted T cells, or PBMCs. Deeply sampled blood TCRbeta repertoires from subjects exposed to, actively infected with, or recovered from COVID-19 were included in the dataset. The repertoires were made available in a free public database intended to serve as a resource for research on the immune response to SARS-CoV-2. Samples came from the ongoing ImmuneRACE study (first 160 participants) plus 1,254 subjects from 6 global collaborators. Sample metadata almost always included a de-identified subject ID, COVID-19 status, age in years and sex. Where HLA class I and class II types were available, the types were taken from metadata supplied by the sample provider, not from assay-based typing. What the work shows at the level of the full study, not this receptor alone: Clinical and demographic metadata were provided uncurated, with the amount varying by source and participant.

The immunoSEQ Assay, a bias-controlled multiplex PCR, was used to amplify TCRbeta CDR3 regions from genomic DNA. Processing in the source paper ran as follows. The number of nucleated cells in each sample was estimated by amplification of reference gene primers within the assay. To quantify the absolute abundance of each unique TCRbeta CDR3 rearrangement, sequence reads were collapsed and filtered. For each sample, productive Simpson clonality was calculated as the square root of Simpson's diversity index across productive rearrangements. What TCRdb holds here is the immuneACCESS table cut down to in-frame rearrangements. Part of the clones is not present; checked against another copy, under half of the missing clones reflect an unresolved V gene, and the others are unexplained. V and J calls and clone size are as listed in that table; D and trimming were resolved from the DNA. Counted in this sample were over 450,000 clones; around 90% of them appeared once. In total, the top ten clones hold 7.8% of the sample.

At one collaborating source in Seattle, patients were enrolled during active infection and were followed longitudinally through the course of disease. Each collaborating institution followed its own protocols to collect whole blood in K2EDTA tubes. For TCRbeta analysis, collaborator samples were shipped as frozen whole blood, as isolated PBMCs, or as DNA extracted from either sample type. From the germline V gene (reference sequence), CDR1 is DFQATT and CDR2 is SNEGSKA. Trimming at the junction amounts to 0 bases on V and 4 bases on J, and the germline ends lie 3 bases apart. The CDR3 holds 11 amino acids from the cysteine to the phenylalanine. Only the CDR3 DNA is retained, 33 bases long and in frame from the first base. As regards this clone: The clone's antigen remains unknown. Base qualities are not at hand, and no much larger clone is one base apart.

The source of this sequence is a woman aged 45-65 years with COVID-19, enrolled during active disease. The chain uses TRBV20-1 and TRBJ1-1; the D gene cannot be resolved reliably. The sequencing input was peripheral blood. The CDR3 is CSARDSTEAFF. The bases read TGCAGTGCTAGAGACAGCACTGAAGCTTTCTTT.